Below, 15 T cell receptor beta chains from the same sample are listed, as sequenced in a study of T-cell reconstitution after alpha-beta-depleted transplantation in children. Unique molecular identifiers were used in preparing the TCRbeta library. From the PCR reads, TCRdb called clonotypes with MiXCR, one entry per CDR3 protein. Here the sample spans over 85,000 distinct CDR3 sequences, about a tenth being singletons. The specimen was PBMCs from the stem cell graft donor, collected from the stem cell graft. The receptors were gathered from a human donor who donated a stem cell graft to a child with acute lymphoblastic leukemia.

This clonotype has at least ten counts. The V gene is TRBV5-1, the J gene TRBJ1-2; D gene ambiguous. The CDR3 spans 15 residues. Germline V CDR1 and CDR2: SGHRS, YFSETQ. Trimming took 4 bases from V and 3 from J, leaving 16 bases between them. The CDR3 region has the DNA TGCGCCAGCAGCCCGATGGACGGAGCCTACTATGGCTACACCTTC. The encoded protein is CASSPMDGAYYGYTF. The full variable domain, completed using reference TRBV5-1 and TRBJ1-2, is KAGVTQTPRYLIKTRGQQVTLSCSPISGHRSVSWYQQTPGQGLQFLFEYFSETQRNKGNFPGRFSGRQFSNSRSEMNVSTLELGDSALYLCASSPMDGAYYGYTFGSGTRLTVV.

Many counts were recorded for this clonotype. The CDR3 sequence: CSARVISQAGGNTIYF. CDR3 sequence (DNA): TGCAGTGCTAGAGTTATATCCCAAGCAGGGGGAAACACCATATATTTT. This rearrangement joins TRBV20-1 to TRBJ1-3; tentatively, D is TRBD1 (5 bases). The CDR3 totals 16 residues. Per the germline V gene, CDR1 is DFQATT and CDR2 is SNEGSKA (reference sequence). The V end lost 1 base, the J end lost 4 bases, and 17 bases lay between the germline ends.

This clonotype came up many times. This CDR3 reads CASSSSGRAYEQYF. Written as DNA, the CDR3 is TGTGCCAGCAGTTCCAGCGGGAGGGCCTACGAGCAGTACTTC. This chain links TRBV27 with TRBJ2-7, with 10 bases identical to TRBD2. V lost 4 bases and J lost 2; bases outside the gene matches: 2. This CDR3 has 14 residues. CDR1 is MNHEY, CDR2 SMNVEV, per germline (reference sequence).

Many counts were recorded for this clonotype. The V gene is TRBV19, the J gene TRBJ2-2; possibly TRBD1 for D (6 bases). Per the germline V gene, CDR1 is LNHDA and CDR2 is SQIVND (reference sequence). The CDR3 consists of 16 residues. The germline V and J ends were trimmed by 8 bases and 3 bases, with 19 bases remaining between them. For the CDR3, the DNA is TGTGCCAGTCGGCGAACAGGGAATGGAGACACCGGGGAGCTGTTTTTT. Translated, it gives CASRRTGNGDTGELFF.

This clonotype showed up many times. V usage is TRBV5-1 and J usage is TRBJ1-6; unclear D gene. The CDR3 covers 14 residues. CDR1 is SGHRS and CDR2 is YFSETQ in the germline V gene. Trimming took off 4 bases at V and 3 bases at J, with 8 bases between the two ends. CDR3 in DNA: TGCGCCAGCAGCGAAGGGAACTATAATTCACCCCTCCACTTT. This sequence encodes CASSEGNYNSPLHF.

This clonotype has ten or more counts. The J gene is TRBJ2-3, the V gene TRBV27; D not certain. The CDR3 runs 14 residues. Germline V lookup: CDR1 MNHEY, CDR2 SMNVEV (reference sequence). Between the trimmed V and J ends, which lost 3 bases and 2 bases, there was a span of 9 bases. The CDR3 sequence: CASSFSRNTDTQYF. In nucleotides, the CDR3 is TGTGCCAGCAGTTTCTCCCGAAACACAGATACGCAGTATTTT.

This clonotype has a count of ten or more. This chain links TRBV12-3 or TRBV12-4 with TRBJ2-3; D may be TRBD1 (6 bases). The CDR3 contains 14 residues. V lost 7 bases to trimming and J lost 2 bases, with 13 bases between them. For the CDR3, the DNA is TGTGCCAGCATTTTTGGGACAAACACAGATACGCAGTATTTT. It encodes CASIFGTNTDTQYF.

The table lists this clonotype with a few counts. J is TRBJ2-6 and V is TRBV9, with D perhaps assigned TRBD1 or TRBD2 (5 bases each). Trimming took off 0 bases at V and 4 bases at J, with 8 bases between the two ends. CDR1 SGDLS and CDR2 YYNGEE come from the germline V gene. There are 15 residues in the CDR3. The CDR3 region is CASSVVGDGANVLTF. The CDR3 region has the DNA TGTGCCAGCAGCGTAGTTGGGGACGGGGCCAACGTCCTGACTTTC.

V usage is TRBV29-1 and J usage is TRBJ2-7, with no clear D. Deletions cut 3 bases from V and 3 bases from J, with 9 bases between. The CDR3 has 12 amino acids. Germline lookup yields CDR1 SQVTM and CDR2 ANQGSEA. Here the CDR3 reads CSVEARSYEQYF. In DNA form, the CDR3 reads TGCAGCGTTGAGGCCAGAAGCTACGAGCAGTACTTC.

At least ten counts were recorded for this clonotype. V is TRBV5-1 and J is TRBJ2-1, with 10 nucleotides matching TRBD2. The CDR3 extends over 14 amino acids. V was clipped by 1 base and J by 9 bases; unmatched bases: 4. Germline CDR1 and CDR2: SGHRS and YFSETQ. In DNA form, the CDR3 reads TGCGCCAGCAGCTTGCTAGCGGGAGAGATTGAGCAGTTCTTC. It yields the protein CASSLLAGEIEQFF.

This clonotype occurred many times. The rearrangement joins TRBV5-1 to TRBJ2-2; D not certain. CDR3 length: 13 amino acids. Per germline, CDR1 SGHRS and CDR2 YFSETQ. V shed 3 bases and J shed 5 bases, with 8 bases lying between them. CDR3 protein: CASSYLETGELFF. The CDR3, as DNA: TGCGCCAGCAGCTACCTAGAAACCGGGGAGCTGTTTTTT.

This clonotype was observed many times. The chain is built from TRBV20-1 and TRBJ1-4; 9 nucleotides match TRBD1. Germline V gives CDR1 DFQATT, CDR2 SNEGSKA (reference sequence). The J segment lost 2 bases and the V segment lost 2 bases, leaving 18 bases of the junction unmatched. This CDR3 has 20 amino acids. The CDR3 bases are TGCAGTGCTAGAAAGTCGGGACAGGGTAAAGGTGGACGCACTAATGAAAAACTGTTTTTT. Protein sequence: CSARKSGQGKGGRTNEKLFF.

This clonotype showed up many times. The chain employs TRBV30 and TRBJ2-5; TRBD2 agrees at 10 bases. The germline gives CDR1 GTSNPN, CDR2 SVGIG (reference sequence). With V trimmed by 2 bases and J by 4 bases, 13 bases remained unmatched. The CDR3 runs to 17 residues. This CDR3 is CAWSQGSGRAARETQYF. DNA for the CDR3: TGTGCCTGGAGTCAGGGAAGCGGGAGGGCCGCCCGAGAGACCCAGTACTTC.

There are many counts of this clonotype. This chain joins TRBV11-2 and TRBJ2-1, with TRBD1 identical over 8 bases. In germline, CDR1 is SGHAT, CDR2 FQNNGV. This CDR3 is built from 16 residues. V was pared by 4 bases and J by 3 bases, with 8 bases of the junction left unmatched. The CDR3 loop reads CASSSLTGARYNEQFF. The CDR3 DNA reads as TGTGCCAGCAGCTCCCTGACAGGGGCCCGCTACAATGAGCAGTTCTTC.

Ten or more counts support this clonotype. The CDR3 protein is CASSLELLAATDTQYF. The CDR3 DNA sequence: TGTGCCAGCAGCTTAGAATTACTAGCGGCAACAGATACGCAGTATTTT. The chain uses TRBV11-2 and TRBJ2-3; TRBD2 agrees at 8 bases. CDR3 size: 16 residues. With V trimmed by 0 bases and J by 3 bases, 5 bases remained unmatched. Germline-derived CDR1 and CDR2 are SGHAT and FQNNGV.